The 16 T cell receptor beta chains in this list originate from one sample, sequenced in a study of T cells after posttransplantation cyclophosphamide. Assay: immunoSEQ multiplex PCR; the TCRdb copy retains only in-frame clones and omits some. The repertoire holds approximately 5,400 clones, with around 92% as singletons. The sequencing input was CD4+ T cells sorted from bone marrow. These receptors were collected from a woman aged 60-70 years in good health, CMV-negative, and a related stem cell transplant donor.

The V gene is TRBV7-9, the J gene TRBJ2-3; 8 bases are shared with TRBD1. The ends lost 0 bases at V and 4 bases at J; junction bases unmatched: 9. The CDR3 totals 17 residues. Per germline, CDR1 SEHNR and CDR2 FQNEAQ (reference sequence). CDR3 bases: TGTGCCAGCAGCTTAGCCCCAGGGGGCATAGGTTCAGATACGCAGTATTTT. Its translation: CASSLAPGGIGSDTQYF.

The CDR3 sequence is CAIKRGWGGNTEAFF. CDR3 nucleotide sequence: TGTGCCATCAAGAGGGGATGGGGGGGAAACACTGAAGCTTTCTTT. The rearrangement uses TRBV10-3 and TRBJ1-1, with D maybe TRBD1 (5 bases). The CDR3 covers 15 residues. Per the germline V gene, CDR1 is ENHRY and CDR2 is SYGVKD. V was pared by 7 bases and J by 2 bases, with 17 bases between.

The V call is TRBV5-4, the J call TRBJ2-3; D is possibly TRBD1 (5 bases). This CDR3 is built from 16 residues. The ends were cut back, 4 bases at V and 2 bases at J, with 17 bases in the middle. Germline assignment: CDR1 SGHNT and CDR2 YYREEE (reference sequence). The CDR3 nucleotides are TGTGCCAGCAGCGCGCCAGGGTATGGGTCCACAGATACGCAGTATTTT. Its translation is CASSAPGYGSTDTQYF. Filled out from reference TRBV5-4 and TRBJ2-3, the complete variable domain reads ETGVTQSPTHLIKTRGQQVTLRCSSQSGHNTVSWYQQALGQGPQFIFQYYREEENGRGNFPPRFSGLQFPNYSSELNVNALELDDSALYLCASSAPGYGSTDTQYFGPGTRLTVL.

This clone appeared once. This rearrangement joins TRBV19 to TRBJ2-3; D is unresolved. The CDR3 runs 14 residues. CDR1 is LNHDA and CDR2 is SQIVND in the germline V gene (reference sequence). V was cut by 5 bases and J by 4 bases, with 13 bases left in between. The CDR3 loop reads CASSVLLTSDTQYF. The CDR3 nucleotides read TGTGCCAGTAGTGTCCTTCTAACTTCAGATACGCAGTATTTT.

The chain couples TRBV4-3 to TRBJ2-3; 8 bases fit TRBD1. V trimming: 1 base; J trimming: 2 bases; junction bases outside the gene matches: 5. Germline-derived CDR1 and CDR2 are LGHNA and YSLEER. The CDR3 length is 16 residues. CDR3 nucleotide sequence: TGCGCCAGCAGCCAAGGGACAGGGTTTTCCACAGATACGCAGTATTTT. This gives the protein CASSQGTGFSTDTQYF.

The chain joins TRBV19 to TRBJ1-4; 10 positions agree with TRBD1. CDR1 and CDR2 from the germline V gene are LNHDA and SQIVND (reference sequence). The CDR3 length is 20 residues. The V gene end was trimmed by 2 bases and the J gene end by 2 bases; junction bases not matched to a gene: 14. The CDR3: CASSIRGTGAFSRTNEKLFF. The CDR3 DNA reads as TGTGCCAGTAGTATAAGAGGGACAGGGGCCTTCTCTCGGACTAATGAAAAACTGTTTTTT.

As to this clone: Relative to the germline gene, one junction end is altered; a read error may explain this. Other DNA sequences of this sample code for an identical CDR3. The genes are TRBV7-2 and TRBJ1-6; D gene ambiguous. Germline V gene lookup returns CDR1 SGHTA and CDR2 FQGNSA. The CDR3 extends over 17 amino acids. CDR3 residues: CASSLGEGSSYNSPLHF. DNA for the CDR3: TGTGCCAGCAGCTTAGGGGAGGGAAGCTCCTATAATTCCCCCCTCCACTTT.

V and J are TRBV7-8 and TRBJ2-5, with a weak D call TRBD2 (5 bases). Trimming stripped 5 bases from V and 7 bases from J, with 11 bases between. The CDR3 runs 12 residues. Germline CDR1 and CDR2: SGHVS and FQNEAQ. This chain's CDR3 is CASSRYGVTQYF. CDR3 bases: TGTGCCAGCAGCCGTTACGGGGTGACCCAGTACTTC.

The gene calls are TRBV6-5 and TRBJ1-6; possible D gene TRBD1, 6 bases. Per germline, CDR1 MNHEY and CDR2 SVGAGI. V lost 8 bases, J lost 8 bases, and 16 bases lay in between. The CDR3 spans 14 residues. The CDR3: CASGKQGSHSPLHF. In DNA, the CDR3 is TGTGCCAGCGGGAAACAGGGTTCGCATTCACCCCTCCACTTT.

The V call is TRBV4-3, the J call TRBJ2-3; TRBD2 agrees at 15 bases. The V segment lost 5 bases and the J segment 7 bases; nucleotides outside the gene matches: 10. Germline V gives CDR1 LGHNA, CDR2 YSLEER. The length of the CDR3 is 17 residues. The CDR3 coding sequence is TGCGCCAGCAGCTTGGAAGGGACTAGCGGGGGGCTGCATACGCAGTATTTT. Residues: CASSLEGTSGGLHTQYF.

The chain is built from TRBV7-2 and TRBJ2-7, with TRBD1 matching over 7 bases. This CDR3 comprises 13 residues. J gave up 6 bases and V 5 bases, and 7 bases lay outside the gene matches. Germline V CDR1 and CDR2: SGHTA, FQGNSA. The CDR3, as DNA: TGTGCCAGCAGCCGCGACAGGGTGGGCGAGCAGTACGTC. Translated: CASSRDRVGEQYV.

This clone was seen only once. The CDR3 DNA reads as TGTGCCAGTAGTTTCGGGACAGGGGGATCCGAGCAGTACTTC. Its translation is CASSFGTGGSEQYF. This chain uses TRBV19 with TRBJ2-7, with TRBD1 matching 11 bases. Trimming cost V 5 bases and J 6 bases; bases outside gene matches: 6. The CDR3 contains 14 residues. Germline V lookup: CDR1 LNHDA, CDR2 SQIVND (reference sequence).

Note on this clone: Other DNA sequences within the sample encode an identical CDR3. This rearrangement joins TRBV27 to TRBJ1-6; 7 bases are a match to TRBD1. CDR1 and CDR2 (germline): MNHEY, SMNVEV (reference sequence). The CDR3 extends over 14 amino acids. The V segment lost 6 bases and the J segment 4 bases; nucleotides outside the gene matches: 3. The chain's CDR3 is CASRGTAYNSPLHF. In DNA, the CDR3 is TGTGCCAGCAGAGGGACAGCATATAATTCACCCCTCCACTTT.

The chain is built from TRBV9 and TRBJ1-4; D is ambiguous. The V and J ends lost 0 bases and 3 bases respectively, with 6 bases between them. The CDR3 sequence is 14 residues long. CDR1 is SGDLS, CDR2 YYNGEE, per germline. The CDR3 DNA is TGTGCCAGCAGCGTAGATACGGCTAATGAAAAACTGTTTTTT. Translation: CASSVDTANEKLFF.

This sequence joins TRBV27 and TRBJ2-1, with TRBD1 identical over 8 bases. V dropped 3 bases and J dropped 4; count of bases not matched to a gene: 5. Per germline, CDR1 MNHEY and CDR2 SMNVEV (reference sequence). This CDR3 is built from 15 residues. The CDR3 here is CASSLDRVGYNEQFF. DNA for the CDR3: TGTGCCAGCAGTTTGGACAGGGTTGGGTACAATGAGCAGTTCTTC.

The rearrangement joins TRBV7-9 to TRBJ2-1; 10 positions match TRBD2. J gave up 0 bases and V 1 base, and 6 bases lay outside the gene matches. Germline values: CDR1 SEHNR, CDR2 FQNEAQ (reference sequence). The CDR3 runs to 18 residues. Here the CDR3 reads CASSLGTSGSSSYNEQFF. DNA for the CDR3: TGTGCCAGCAGCTTAGGGACTAGCGGATCAAGCTCCTACAATGAGCAGTTCTTC.